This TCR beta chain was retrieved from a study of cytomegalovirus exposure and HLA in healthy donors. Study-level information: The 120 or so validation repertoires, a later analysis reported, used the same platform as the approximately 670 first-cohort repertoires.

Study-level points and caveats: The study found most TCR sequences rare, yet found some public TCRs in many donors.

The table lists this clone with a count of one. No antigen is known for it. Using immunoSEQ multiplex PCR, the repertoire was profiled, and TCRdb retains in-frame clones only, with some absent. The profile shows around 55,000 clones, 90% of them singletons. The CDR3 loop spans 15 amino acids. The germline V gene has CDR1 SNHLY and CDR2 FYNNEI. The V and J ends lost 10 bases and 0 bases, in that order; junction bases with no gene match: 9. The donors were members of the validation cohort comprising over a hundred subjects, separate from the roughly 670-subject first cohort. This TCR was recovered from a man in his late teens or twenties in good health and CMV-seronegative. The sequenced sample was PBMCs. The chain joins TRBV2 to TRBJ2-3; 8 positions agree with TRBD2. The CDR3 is CAIGGGITSTDTQYF. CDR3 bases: TGTGCCATCGGGGGGGGAATTACTAGCACAGATACGCAGTATTTT.